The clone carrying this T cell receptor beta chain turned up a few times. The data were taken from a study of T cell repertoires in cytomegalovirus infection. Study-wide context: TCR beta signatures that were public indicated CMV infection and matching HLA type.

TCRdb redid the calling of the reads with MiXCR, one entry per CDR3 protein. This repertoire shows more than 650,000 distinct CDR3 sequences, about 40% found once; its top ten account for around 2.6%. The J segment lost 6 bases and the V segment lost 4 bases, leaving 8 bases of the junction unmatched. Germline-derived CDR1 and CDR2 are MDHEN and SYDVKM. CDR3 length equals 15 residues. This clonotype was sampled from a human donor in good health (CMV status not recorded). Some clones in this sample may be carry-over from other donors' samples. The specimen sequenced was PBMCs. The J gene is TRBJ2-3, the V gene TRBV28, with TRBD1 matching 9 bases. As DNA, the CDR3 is TGTGCCAGCAGTTCACCGGGACAGGGTGGGGATACGCAGTATTTT. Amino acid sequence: CASSSPGQGGDTQYF. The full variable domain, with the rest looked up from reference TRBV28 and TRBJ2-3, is DVKVTQSSRYLVKRTGEKVFLECVQDMDHENMFWYRQDPGLGLRLIYFSYDVKMKEKGDIPEGYSVSREKKERFSLILESASTNQTSMYLCASSSPGQGGDTQYFGPGTRLTVL.